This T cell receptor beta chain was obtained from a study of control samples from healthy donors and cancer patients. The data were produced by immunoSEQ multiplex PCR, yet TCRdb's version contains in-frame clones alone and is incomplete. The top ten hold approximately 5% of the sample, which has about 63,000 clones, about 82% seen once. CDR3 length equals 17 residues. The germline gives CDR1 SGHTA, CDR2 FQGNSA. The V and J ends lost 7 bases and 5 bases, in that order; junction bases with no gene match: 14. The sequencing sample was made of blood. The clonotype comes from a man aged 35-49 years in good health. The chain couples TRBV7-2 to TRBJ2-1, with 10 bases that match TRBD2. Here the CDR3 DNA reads TGTGCCAGCACCCCCCGGGCTAGCGGGAGTAGGGACAATGAGCAGTTCTTC. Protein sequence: CASTPRASGSRDNEQFF.